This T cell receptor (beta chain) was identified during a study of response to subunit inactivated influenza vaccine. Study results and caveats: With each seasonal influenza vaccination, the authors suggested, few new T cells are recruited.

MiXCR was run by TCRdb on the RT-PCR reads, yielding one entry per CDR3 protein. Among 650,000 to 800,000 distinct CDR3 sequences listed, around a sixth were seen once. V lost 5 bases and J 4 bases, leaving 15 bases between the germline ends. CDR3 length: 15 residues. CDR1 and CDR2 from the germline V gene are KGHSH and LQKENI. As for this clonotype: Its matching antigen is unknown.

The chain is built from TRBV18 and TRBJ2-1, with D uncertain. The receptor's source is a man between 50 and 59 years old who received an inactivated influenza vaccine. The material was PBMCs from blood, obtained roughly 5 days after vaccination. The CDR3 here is CASSAPNMGYNEQFF. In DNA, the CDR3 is TGTGCCAGCTCAGCCCCTAACATGGGGTACAATGAGCAGTTCTTC.